Reported below is one T cell receptor beta chain. Trimming cost V 2 bases and J 1 base, with 11 bases left between them. The CDR3 length is 16 residues. Germline loops: CDR1 MGHDK, CDR2 SYGVNS. 13 Jbeta primers and 60 Vbeta primers were used for the PCR. The protocol was immunoSEQ multiplex PCR, while the TCRdb copy is restricted to in-frame clones and leaves out a portion. This sample has some 100,000 clones, with over 60% found just once. This sample is drawn from a study of cytomegalovirus exposure and HLA in healthy donors. Overall study: About 85 million unique TCRs from HLA-typed donors were held in an early release of data.

The sequence came from a female donor in good health and CMV-seronegative. This chain joins TRBV25-1 and TRBJ2-2, with a possible D match to TRBD2 (6 bases). The material sequenced was PBMCs. Here the CDR3 DNA reads TGTGCCAGCAGTGAAAGAAGGGGAGGGAACACCGGGGAGCTGTTTTTT. It yields the protein CASSERRGGNTGELFF.